Each of the 14 T cell receptor beta chains below was sequenced from the same sample in a study of OX40 agonist ivuxolimab in advanced cancers. Libraries came from the immunoSEQ multiplex PCR assay. This is the immuneACCESS table as TCRdb keeps it, with only in-frame sequences that have V and J called. A part of the clones is gone; compared with another copy, unresolved V genes explain less than half, and the rest is unexplained. For this sample the table gives fewer than 60,000 clones, of which about three quarters were detected only once. The ten largest clones capture 7.9% of the sample. The sample in question was CD4+ or CD8+ T cells sorted from blood, obtained in a trial of the OX40 agonist ivuxolimab. These TCRs come from an adult with an advanced solid tumor such as melanoma, head and neck, liver or kidney cancer.

The chain combines TRBV5-4 with TRBJ2-5, with 10 positions matching TRBD1. The J call may not be correct, given that the DNA end is closer to TRBJ2-7. Germline CDR1 and CDR2: SGHNT and YYREEE (reference sequence). The CDR3 totals 15 residues. The CDR3 region has the DNA TGTGCCAGCAGCTTGTCCGGGACAGGGGCCTACGAGCAGTACTTC. It yields the protein CASSLSGTGAYEQYF.

The chain links TRBV7-2 to TRBJ2-7, with 7 bases fitting TRBD2. V lost 5 bases to trimming and J lost 7 bases; unmatched junction nucleotides: 8. Germline CDR1 and CDR2: SGHTA and FQGNSA. This CDR3 is built from 13 residues. CDR3 DNA sequence: TGTGCCAGCAGCGGGGACTACCATGGAGAGCAGTACTTC. The encoded protein is CASSGDYHGEQYF.

Remarks on this clone: Different DNA sequences within this sample yield the same CDR3. The chain employs TRBV5-1 and TRBJ2-1; D uncertain. The CDR3 is 11 amino acids. With 6 bases removed from V and 10 bases from J, the gap between germline ends came to 11 bases. Germline-derived CDR1 and CDR2 are SGHRS and YFSETQ. The CDR3 here is CASTEGLEQFF. In DNA form, the CDR3 reads TGCGCCAGCACGGAAGGGTTAGAGCAGTTCTTC.

J is TRBJ2-7 and V is TRBV6-5; D is possibly TRBD1 (6 bases). This CDR3 has 14 residues. Germline V gene lookup returns CDR1 MNHEY and CDR2 SVGAGI. Trimming took 2 bases from V and 4 from J, leaving 12 bases between them. The CDR3 DNA is TGTGCCAGCAGTTACGGCGCAGGGGAGTACGAGCAGTACTTC. Amino acids: CASSYGAGEYEQYF.

The table lists this clone with a few counts. This chain connects TRBV5-1 to TRBJ2-5; the match to TRBD2 covers 9 bases. Per germline, CDR1 SGHRS and CDR2 YFSETQ. CDR3 length: 14 residues. Trimming cost V 4 bases and J 5 bases; bases outside gene matches: 6. CDR3 nucleotide sequence: TGCGCCAGCAGCAGGGGACTAGCTGGGGAGACCCAGTACTTC. Translation gives CASSRGLAGETQYF.

This rearrangement joins TRBV27 to TRBJ2-7; 9 positions agree with TRBD1. The V and J ends lost 4 bases and 7 bases, in that order; junction bases with no gene match: 11. This CDR3 comprises 15 residues. Germline V lookup: CDR1 MNHEY, CDR2 SMNVEV (reference sequence). Written as DNA, the CDR3 is TGTGCCAGCAGTTCACACCGGGACAGGGCAAGGGAGCAGTACTTC. Translating gives CASSSHRDRAREQYF.

The V and J genes are TRBV4-1 and TRBJ1-2; D is uncertain. V lost 0 bases, J lost 5 bases, and 7 bases lay in between. The germline V gene has CDR1 MGHRA and CDR2 YSYEKL. The CDR3 runs to 13 residues. The CDR3 reads CASSQDVQYGYTF. DNA of the CDR3: TGCGCCAGCAGCCAAGACGTCCAGTATGGCTACACCTTC.

The rearrangement uses TRBV9 and TRBJ2-5, with 9 bases aligning to TRBD2. J lost 1 base, V lost 0 bases, and 1 base had no gene match. The CDR3 runs 15 residues. Per the germline V gene, CDR1 is SGDLS and CDR2 is YYNGEE. The CDR3 region has the DNA TGTGCCAGCAGCGTAGGTAGCGGGAGCCAAGAGACCCAGTACTTC. Its protein is CASSVGSGSQETQYF. Together with reference TRBV9 and TRBJ2-5, the CDR3 gives the full variable domain: DSGVTQTPKHLITATGQRVTLRCSPRSGDLSVYWYQQSLDQGLQFLIQYYNGEERAKGNILERFSAQQFPDLHSELNLSSLELGDSALYFCASSVGSGSQETQYFGPGTRLLVL.

This clone was found a few times. CDR3 in amino acids: CASSFLGGNSPLHF. CDR3 sequence (DNA): TGTGCCAGCAGTTTTTTGGGGGGTAACTCACCCCTCCACTTT. J is TRBJ1-6 and V is TRBV6-1, with D possibly matching TRBD1 (5 bases). CDR1 is MNHNS and CDR2 is SASEGT in the germline V gene. The CDR3 is made up of 14 amino acids. Trimming shortened V by 5 bases and J by 10 bases, and 15 bases separated the two germline ends.

The chain joins TRBV2 to TRBJ2-5, with 8 bases that match TRBD1. The J call may be faulty, since TRBJ2-7 better matches the DNA end. The germline V gene encodes CDR1 SNHLY and CDR2 FYNNEI. The CDR3 is made up of 14 amino acids. The CDR3 region has the DNA TGTGCCAGCAGTCACAGGGGGAGCGTTCGCGAGCAGTACTTC. This encodes CASSHRGSVREQYF.

V usage is TRBV7-9 and J usage is TRBJ1-3; TRBD1 matches at 9 bases. From germline, CDR1 is SEHNR and CDR2 FQNEAQ (reference sequence). The CDR3 is 17 residues long. The trim removed 4 bases at V and 2 bases at J, leaving 9 bases unmatched. CDR3 in amino acids: CASSSTTGGLTGNTIYF. Written as DNA, the CDR3 is TGTGCCAGCAGCTCGACGACAGGGGGATTAACTGGAAACACCATATATTTT.

CDR3 in amino acids: CASSSIIGTSETQYF. The CDR3 DNA reads as TGTGCCAGCAGTTCCATAATCGGGACATCAGAGACCCAGTACTTC. The chain has TRBV6-5 and TRBJ2-5; D is possibly TRBD1 (6 bases). V lost 4 bases and J 4 bases, leaving 16 bases between the germline ends. This CDR3 is 15 amino acids long. CDR1 and CDR2 from the germline V gene are MNHEY and SVGAGI.

This clone was seen only a few times. The rearrangement joins TRBV7-2 to TRBJ2-1; 13 bases fit TRBD2. The V segment lost 5 bases and the J segment 6 bases; nucleotides outside the gene matches: 4. This CDR3 is built from 15 residues. The germline V gene has CDR1 SGHTA and CDR2 FQGNSA. This chain's CDR3 is CASSLGLAGVNEQFF. CDR3 bases: TGTGCCAGCAGCCTTGGACTAGCGGGAGTCAATGAGCAGTTCTTC.

The rearrangement uses TRBV4-1 and TRBJ2-1, with D possibly being TRBD2 (5 bases). Per germline, CDR1 MGHRA and CDR2 YSYEKL. V lost 0 bases to trimming and J lost 10 bases, with 16 bases between them. The CDR3 totals 15 residues. The CDR3 DNA is TGCGCCAGCAGCCAAGAGGGTGATCGGGGAGAGGAGCAGTTCTTC. It specifies CASSQEGDRGEEQFF.